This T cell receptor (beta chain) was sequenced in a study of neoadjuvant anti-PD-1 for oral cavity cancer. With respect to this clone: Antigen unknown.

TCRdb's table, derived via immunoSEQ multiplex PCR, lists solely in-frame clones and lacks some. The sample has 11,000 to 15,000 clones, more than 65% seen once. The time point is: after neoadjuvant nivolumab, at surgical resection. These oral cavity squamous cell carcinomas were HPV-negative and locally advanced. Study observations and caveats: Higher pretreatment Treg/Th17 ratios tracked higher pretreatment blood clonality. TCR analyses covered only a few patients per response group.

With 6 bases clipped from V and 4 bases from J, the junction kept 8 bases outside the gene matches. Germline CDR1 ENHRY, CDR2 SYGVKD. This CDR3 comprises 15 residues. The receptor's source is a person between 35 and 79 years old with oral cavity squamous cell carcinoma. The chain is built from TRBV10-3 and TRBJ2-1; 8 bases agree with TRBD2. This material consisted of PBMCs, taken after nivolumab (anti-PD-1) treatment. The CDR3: CAIRGSGGVYNEQFF. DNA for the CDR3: TGTGCCATCAGGGGCAGCGGGGGAGTTTACAATGAGCAGTTCTTC.